The T cell receptor (beta chain) under discussion was sequenced for a study of T cell repertoires in cytomegalovirus infection. Background on the study: Used in the study were CMV epitopes, some recently identified and HLA-C-restricted, others well-studied and HLA-B-restricted. Public TCR beta signature analysis indicated the presence of both CMV infection and matching HLA type.

Whole-study findings and limits: Frequencies of public TCR beta families were cumulated, and this identified carriers of CMV plus the relevant HLA. The ex vivo response was dominated by HLA-C-restricted CMV-specific TCR beta clonotypes.

V shed 5 bases and J shed 4 bases, with 14 bases lying between them. The germline CDR1 and CDR2 sequences are SGHVS and FNYEAQ. The CDR3 sequence is 15 residues long. As concerns this clonotype: The target antigen is unknown.

TCRdb re-called the reads through MiXCR, storing one row per CDR3 protein. This table holds some 920,000 distinct CDR3 sequences, around 30% found once. The clonotype originates from a human donor in good health (CMV status not recorded). Some clones in this sample may be carry-over from other donors' samples. The sequencing used cultured CD8+ T cells from PBMCs, collected from culture after CMV antigen stimulation. The rearrangement links TRBV7-6 to TRBJ2-2, with D perhaps TRBD2 (6 bases). The CDR3 coding sequence is TGTGCCAGCAGCGGCAACGGGGGTCCCACCGGGGAGCTGTTTTTT. This translates into CASSGNGGPTGELFF.